The rows below give T cell receptor beta chains drawn from one sample of a study of T-cell reconstitution after alpha-beta-depleted transplantation in children. Each CDR3 protein is one row after TCRdb ran MiXCR on the PCR reads. This table has hundreds of thousands of distinct CDR3 sequences, 13% appearing once. Sequenced here: PBMCs, mostly from graft donor cells, sampled 360 days after TCRalphabeta/CD19-depleted stem cell transplant. These receptors were obtained from a male patient aged 10-17 years who had a stem cell transplant for acute myeloid leukemia, so the T cells may come from the graft donor. Each CDR3 is given with its conserved first and last residue. A D gene is named only where the DNA matches it firmly. The size entry is marked missing in some rows and otherwise reads once, few, many or a size class.

NA,TRBV25-1,TRBJ2-2,NA,TGTGCCAGCACCGGGGATTCGAACACCGGGGAGCTGTTTTTT,CASTGDSNTGELFF
NA,TRBV5-1,TRBJ1-6,NA,TGCGCCAGCAGCTCCCAAGGGCGGGGGTATAATTCACCCCTCCACTTT,CASSSQGRGYNSPLHF
NA,TRBV29-1,TRBJ1-2,many,TGCAGCGTTTTCGACTATGGCTACACCTTC,CSVFDYGYTF
TRBD1,TRBV20-1,TRBJ2-7,NA,TGCAGTGCCTTTGACAGGGCCCATTCCTACGAGCAGTACTTC,CSAFDRAHSYEQYF
TRBD2,TRBV27,TRBJ2-5,few,TGTGCCAGCAGTCTTAGCGGGAGTACCCACCAAGAGACCCAGTACTTC,CASSLSGSTHQETQYF
NA,TRBV7-8,TRBJ1-1,once,TGTGCCAGCAGACCCCGGGACCCCACATTCACCGGTTCCACTGAAGCTTTCTTT,CASRPRDPTFTGSTEAFF
TRBD2,TRBV24-1,TRBJ2-4,many,TGTGCCACCAGTGATGTCGGACGGGGGGAAAACATTCAGTACTTC,CATSDVGRGENIQYF
TRBD1,TRBV5-1,TRBJ2-3,NA,TGCGCCAGCAGTCATTTGGACAGGGTGGTCCCTGCAGATACGCAGTATTTT,CASSHLDRVVPADTQYF
TRBD2,TRBV11-2,TRBJ2-3,few,TGTGCCAGCAGCTCAAACAGGACTAGCGGGTTTCGCCTATACACAGATACGCAGTATTTT,CASSSNRTSGFRLYTDTQYF
NA,TRBV14,TRBJ2-7,NA,TGTGCCAGCAGCCAAGATTTGGGGGGCGAGCAGTACTTC,CASSQDLGGEQYF
TRBD1,TRBV5-1,TRBJ2-1,NA,TGCGCCAGCCGATTGGACAGGGGCCAGTTCTTC,CASRLDRGQFF
TRBD2,TRBV25-1,TRBJ2-1,many,TGTGCCAGCAGTGCCACCCAGCTAGCGGGAGAGTTCTTC,CASSATQLAGEFF
NA,TRBV24-1,TRBJ2-7,few,TGTGCCACCAGTGGGCGGGCCAGGCGGGACTACGAGCAGTACTTC,CATSGRARRDYEQYF
TRBD2,TRBV28,TRBJ2-5,NA,TGTGCCAGCAGTTCACCCTCACTAGCGGGAGAAGAGACCCAGTACTTC,CASSSPSLAGEETQYF
NA,TRBV7-2,TRBJ1-2,few,TGTGCCAGCAGCCCCGATGGAGGAAGAGGGAACTATGGCTACACCTTC,CASSPDGGRGNYGYTF
TRBD2,TRBV4-3,TRBJ2-7,many,TGCGCCAGCAGCACGGGACTAGCATGGGACTACGAGCAGTACTTC,CASSTGLAWDYEQYF
TRBD2,TRBV7-3,TRBJ2-1,once,TGTGCCAGCAGCTTAGGAGATAGCGGGAATGAGCAGTTCTTC,CASSLGDSGNEQFF
NA,TRBV10-3,TRBJ2-7,many,TGTGCCATCAGTGTGAGACTAGAGCCCTACGAGCAGTACTTC,CAISVRLEPYEQYF
TRBD1,TRBV5-1,TRBJ2-3,few,TGCGCCACCGGGACAGGGGGTCAAGATACGCAGTATTTT,CATGTGGQDTQYF
NA,TRBV7-2,TRBJ1-1,few,TGTGCCAGCAGCTTTGCAGGGACTATGAACACTGAAGCTTTCTTT,CASSFAGTMNTEAFF
NA,TRBV12-3/TRBV12-4,TRBJ1-2,few,TGTGCCAGCAGTTTCGGGGGGGCTAACTATGGCTACACCTTC,CASSFGGANYGYTF
TRBD1,TRBV7-9,TRBJ2-7,many,TGTGCCAGCAGCTCGACCCGGGACAGAACCTACGAGCAGTACTTC,CASSSTRDRTYEQYF
TRBD1,TRBV25-1,TRBJ1-6,many,TGTGCCAGCAGTGAAGCCGGGACAGGGATAAATTCACCCCTCCACTTT,CASSEAGTGINSPLHF
NA,TRBV6-5,TRBJ2-2,NA,TGTGCCAGCAGTTACTCGCTGGGTGGAATTAACACCGGGGAGCTGTTTTTT,CASSYSLGGINTGELFF
NA,TRBV7-3,TRBJ2-3,few,TGTGCCAGCAGCCAGGGGTTCCGGCAGGGAGATACGCAGTATTTT,CASSQGFRQGDTQYF
NA,TRBV28,TRBJ2-5,once,TGTACCAGCAGTTCCCCGCAGGGTATTGGGCGTGAGACCCAGTACTTC,CTSSSPQGIGRETQYF
TRBD2,TRBV12-3/TRBV12-4,TRBJ2-3,NA,TGTGCCAGCAGTGTCACTAGCGACACAGATACGCAGTATTTT,CASSVTSDTDTQYF
NA,TRBV3-1,TRBJ1-2,many,TGTGCCAGCAGCCAAGATGGGGCCTACAATGGCTACACCTTC,CASSQDGAYNGYTF
TRBD1,TRBV24-1,TRBJ2-5,few,TGTGCCACCAGTGATCATACAGGGGGCACTGGGGAGACCCAGTACTTC,CATSDHTGGTGETQYF
NA,TRBV20-1,TRBJ2-3,NA,TGCAGTGCTAGAGCTCCCCATTTTCGCGCTGATACGCAGTATTTT,CSARAPHFRADTQYF
NA,TRBV9,TRBJ1-4,few,TGTGCCAGCAGCGTAGGCAGGGTCCGATATGAAAAACTGTTTTTT,CASSVGRVRYEKLFF
NA,TRBV15,TRBJ2-2,NA,TGTGCCACCAGCAGAGATCCCAGCGGAGGGACGGGGGAGCTGTTTTTT,CATSRDPSGGTGELFF
NA,TRBV24-1,TRBJ2-1,few,TGTGCCACCAGTGCCGGGACGGAGTTTTACAATGAGCAGTTCTTC,CATSAGTEFYNEQFF
NA,TRBV24-1,TRBJ2-1,NA,TGTGCCACCAGTGATTTGCAATCCAATGAGCAGTTCTTC,CATSDLQSNEQFF
NA,TRBV4-3,TRBJ2-4,few,TGCGCCAGCAGCCAAGATCGTGGCGGGAACGATCAGTACTTC,CASSQDRGGNDQYF
TRBD2,TRBV20-1,TRBJ2-7,few,TGCAGTGCTAGAGCAGCGGGAGGGATCTACGAGCAGTACTTC,CSARAAGGIYEQYF
NA,TRBV4-3,TRBJ2-7,many,TGCGCCAGCAGCCAAGGGCAGGAAGCGGTCTACGAGCAGTACTTC,CASSQGQEAVYEQYF
NA,TRBV21-1,TRBJ2-7,few,TGTGCCAGCAGCAAACGGGGGGACAGGAGGCTATACGAGCAGTACTTC,CASSKRGDRRLYEQYF
NA,TRBV15,TRBJ1-2,many,TGTGCCACCAGCAGAGATTTACAGTTCTATGGCTACACCTTC,CATSRDLQFYGYTF
NA,TRBV7-9,TRBJ1-2,few,TGTGCCAGCAGCTTATACGGACAGAACTATGGCTACACCTTC,CASSLYGQNYGYTF
TRBD2,TRBV29-1,TRBJ2-1,many,TGCAGCGGAGGACTAGGTCAGTACAATGAGCAGTTCTTC,CSGGLGQYNEQFF
NA,TRBV7-9,TRBJ2-7,many,TGTGCCAGCAGCTTAGTCCTAGAGGAGCAGTACTTC,CASSLVLEEQYF
NA,TRBV7-2,TRBJ2-1,NA,TGTGCCAGCGGGAATGGCAATGAGCAGTTCTTC,CASGNGNEQFF
TRBD2,TRBV12-3/TRBV12-4,TRBJ2-3,NA,TGTGCCAGCAGTTTAAGCCTAGCGGGATTGGATACGCAGTATTTT,CASSLSLAGLDTQYF
NA,TRBV7-9,TRBJ1-2,NA,TGTGCCAGCAGCTCAATCCGGACCGCGCGTAGGAGCTACACCTTC,CASSSIRTARRSYTF
NA,TRBV27,TRBJ2-3,few,TGTGCCAGCAGTTCCCGCTGGACCCAGTGGCCAGATACGCAGTATTTT,CASSSRWTQWPDTQYF
NA,TRBV10-3,TRBJ2-4,once,TGTGCCATCAGTGAATATCTATCCGGAGTGCAGGAGCTGACCAAACACATTCAGTACTTC,CAISEYLSGVQELTKHIQYF
TRBD2,TRBV2,TRBJ2-1,few,TGTGCCAGCAGTTTAGCGGGAGCTGCCTACAATGAGCAGTTCTTC,CASSLAGAAYNEQFF
TRBD1,TRBV12-3/TRBV12-4,TRBJ2-7,many,TGTGCCAGCAGTTCCGGGACAGCCTACGAGCAGTACTTC,CASSSGTAYEQYF